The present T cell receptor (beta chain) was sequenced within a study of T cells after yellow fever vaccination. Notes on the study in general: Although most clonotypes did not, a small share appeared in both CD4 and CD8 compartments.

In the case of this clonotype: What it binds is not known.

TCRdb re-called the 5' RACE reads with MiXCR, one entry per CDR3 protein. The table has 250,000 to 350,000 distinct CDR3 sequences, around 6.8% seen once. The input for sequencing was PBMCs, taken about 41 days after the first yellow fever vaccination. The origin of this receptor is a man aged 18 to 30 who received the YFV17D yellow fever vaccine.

DNA for the CDR3: TGTGCCAGCAGTTTAACAAAAGGGAATTCACCCCTCCACTTT. Translating gives CASSLTKGNSPLHF. The J gene is TRBJ1-6, the V gene TRBV27; D not certain. With 2 bases removed from V and 7 bases from J, the gap between germline ends came to 9 bases. Germline V lookup: CDR1 MNHEY, CDR2 SMNVEV (reference sequence). CDR3 length equals 14 residues.